The 22 T cell receptor beta chains given below trace back to one sample, sequenced in a study of blood T cell repertoires in COVID-19. The protocol was immunoSEQ multiplex PCR, while the TCRdb copy is restricted to in-frame clones and leaves out a portion. The sample has 250,000 to 300,000 clones; about 86% are singletons. Sequencing was carried out using peripheral blood. Receptors originate from a woman between 65 and 79 years old with COVID-19, enrolled during active disease.

This chain joins TRBV2 and TRBJ1-5, with D perhaps matching TRBD1 (5 bases). CDR1 and CDR2 from the germline V gene are SNHLY and FYNNEI. The CDR3 has 15 residues. The V end lost 4 bases, the J end lost 0 bases, and 10 bases lay between the germline ends. The CDR3 region has the DNA TGTGCCAGCAGTGTGGATAGGGGTAGCAATCAGCCCCAGCATTTT. It specifies CASSVDRGSNQPQHF.

The genes are TRBV11-2 and TRBJ2-5, with TRBD1 matching 10 bases. Germline V CDR1 and CDR2: SGHAT, FQNNGV. This CDR3 has 15 residues. Germline trimming cut 5 bases from V and 4 bases from J; bases unmatched to any gene: 7. CDR3 region: CASSPTGGALETQYF. As DNA, the CDR3 is TGTGCCAGCAGCCCGACAGGGGGCGCCTTAGAGACCCAGTACTTC.

The chain recombines TRBV2 with TRBJ2-5; tentative D call: TRBD2 (5 bases). Trimming took off 7 bases at V and 7 bases at J, with 16 bases between the two ends. CDR1 is SNHLY, CDR2 FYNNEI, per germline. The CDR3 loop spans 13 amino acids. As DNA, the CDR3 is TGTGCCAGCATGGCATCCTCAGAGGGGACCCAGTACTTC. Amino acids: CASMASSEGTQYF.

The DNA of the CDR3 is TGTGCCAGCAGTTACGATTCGAGGTACCAAGAGACCCAGTACTTC. This encodes CASSYDSRYQETQYF. The J gene is TRBJ2-5, the V gene TRBV6-5; D is unclear. Germline V gene data show CDR1 as MNHEY and CDR2 as SVGAGI. This CDR3 contains 15 residues. V lost 2 bases and J 0 bases, leaving 10 bases between the germline ends.

V usage is TRBV4-2 and J usage is TRBJ1-4; TRBD1 might be the D (5 bases). Germline CDR1 reads LGHNA; CDR2 reads YNFKEQ. V lost 0 bases, J lost 3 bases, and 17 bases lay in between. The length of the CDR3 is 18 residues. The CDR3: CASSQDLDRNYPNEKLFF. The DNA for the CDR3 is TGTGCCAGCAGCCAAGATCTTGACAGAAACTATCCTAATGAAAAACTGTTTTTT.

The chain has TRBV7-2 and TRBJ1-6; the D gene is possibly TRBD1 (5 bases). With 1 base removed from V and 8 bases from J, the gap between germline ends came to 15 bases. Germline V gene data show CDR1 as SGHTA and CDR2 as FQGNSA. This CDR3 is 16 amino acids long. This chain's CDR3 is CASSLGVTAAHSPLHF. In DNA form, the CDR3 reads TGTGCCAGCAGCTTAGGGGTGACAGCAGCTCATTCACCCCTCCACTTT.

The J gene is TRBJ2-7, the V gene TRBV5-4, with TRBD1 matching 11 bases. Trimming removed 4 bases from V and 5 bases from J; junction bases left unmatched: 11. CDR1 is SGHNT and CDR2 is YYREEE in the germline V gene (reference sequence). The CDR3 length is 16 residues. For the CDR3, the DNA is TGTGCCAGCAGCCCCCCTGGGACAGGGGGGGTCCACGAGCAGTACTTC. Its translation is CASSPPGTGGVHEQYF.

This clone was observed once. The gene calls are TRBV5-1 and TRBJ1-6; 7 positions match TRBD1. Per the germline V gene, CDR1 is SGHRS and CDR2 is YFSETQ. V was pared by 0 bases and J by 9 bases, with 12 bases of the junction left unmatched. This CDR3 contains 17 residues. DNA for the CDR3: TGCGCCAGCAGCTTGGTAGGGGGCGTCCTCACGTCTTCACCCCTCCACTTT. Translated: CASSLVGGVLTSSPLHF.

The chain recombines TRBV30 with TRBJ1-2; 7 bases are a match to TRBD1. J was trimmed by 4 bases and V by 1 base; bases with no gene match: 6. Germline CDR1 reads GTSNPN; CDR2 reads SVGIG (reference sequence). This CDR3 contains 14 residues. The CDR3 region is CAWSERGLFYGYTF. For the CDR3, the DNA is TGTGCCTGGAGTGAGAGGGGGCTATTCTATGGCTACACCTTC.

The CDR3 coding sequence is TGTGCCAGCAGTTCAAATTACAATGAGCAGTTCTTC. It translates to CASSSNYNEQFF. The chain carries TRBV28 and TRBJ2-1; D ambiguous. The CDR3 extends over 12 amino acids. V was clipped by 4 bases and J by 4 bases, with 5 bases between them. CDR1 and CDR2 (germline): MDHEN, SYDVKM.

J is TRBJ2-5 and V is TRBV5-1, with TRBD1 matching over 7 bases. J gave up 2 bases and V 1 base, and 5 bases lay outside the gene matches. Germline V lookup: CDR1 SGHRS, CDR2 YFSETQ. The CDR3 covers 15 residues. CDR3: CASSLRGGLQETQYF. The CDR3 DNA sequence: TGCGCCAGCAGCTTGCGAGGGGGCCTTCAAGAGACCCAGTACTTC.

This clone has a count of ten or more. The chain couples TRBV19 to TRBJ2-3; the D gene is possibly TRBD1 (6 bases). Trimming removed 7 bases at V and 0 bases at J, with 17 bases between. The CDR3 spans 16 residues. In germline, CDR1 is LNHDA, CDR2 SQIVND (reference sequence). This CDR3 is CASTLTGPPSTDTQYF. The CDR3 DNA sequence: TGTGCCAGTACTCTGACAGGTCCCCCTAGCACAGATACGCAGTATTTT.

The rearrangement links TRBV18 to TRBJ2-5; TRBD1 might be the D (5 bases). With 3 bases removed from V and 5 bases from J, the gap between germline ends came to 7 bases. The V gene's germline CDR1 is KGHSH and CDR2 LQKENI. The CDR3 contains 12 residues. The chain's CDR3 is CASSPQGETQYF. The CDR3, as DNA: TGTGCCAGCTCACCCCAGGGTGAGACCCAGTACTTC.

This chain links TRBV6-5 with TRBJ1-1, with D possibly matching TRBD1 (6 bases). CDR1 MNHEY and CDR2 SVGAGI come from the germline V gene. Trimming pared 8 bases from V and 11 bases from J, leaving 21 bases between. This CDR3 has 13 residues. CDR3 bases: TGTGCCAGCTTTAGCTTACAGGGTAAAGGGGCTTTCTTT. Translated, it gives CASFSLQGKGAFF.

This CDR3 reads CASSSSGGDTEAFF. CDR3 DNA: TGTGCCAGCAGTTCTAGTGGGGGCGACACTGAAGCTTTCTTT. This chain links TRBV7-8 with TRBJ1-1, with D perhaps matching TRBD1 (6 bases). V lost 6 bases and J lost 3, with 14 bases in between. This CDR3 spans 14 amino acids. Germline V gives CDR1 SGHVS, CDR2 FQNEAQ.

The V gene is TRBV2, the J gene TRBJ1-5, with D perhaps TRBD1 (6 bases). V lost 5 bases and J 4 bases, leaving 9 bases between the germline ends. Germline assignment: CDR1 SNHLY and CDR2 FYNNEI. The CDR3 spans 13 residues. CDR3 DNA sequence: TGTGCCAGCAGTCGGACAGAGAATCAGCCCCAGCATTTT. It specifies CASSRTENQPQHF.

The V call is TRBV15, the J call TRBJ1-6; D possibly corresponds to TRBD1 (6 bases). The V gene lost 0 bases and the J gene lost 10 bases, with 16 bases spanning the gap. Germline-derived CDR1 and CDR2 are LNHNV and YYDKDF (reference sequence). The CDR3 is made up of 16 amino acids. The CDR3 spells CATSRDRGTTGSPLHF. The CDR3 DNA sequence: TGTGCCACCAGCAGAGATCGAGGGACAACTGGGTCACCCCTCCACTTT.

The table lists this clone with a count of one. This chain uses TRBV30 with TRBJ2-3; 10 nucleotides match TRBD2. With V trimmed by 3 bases and J by 5 bases, 8 bases remained unmatched. From germline, CDR1 is GTSNPN and CDR2 SVGIG (reference sequence). The CDR3 loop spans 15 amino acids. CDR3 sequence reads: CAWSSGGALGDTQYF. DNA for the CDR3: TGTGCCTGGAGCAGCGGGGGGGCCCTTGGAGATACGCAGTATTTT.

The table lists this clone with a count of one. The chain uses TRBV2 and TRBJ2-3; 12 positions match TRBD2. V gave up 4 bases and J gave up 0 bases; unmatched junction bases: 5. Germline CDR1 reads SNHLY; CDR2 reads FYNNEI. This CDR3 comprises 17 residues. CDR3 sequence: CASSGGTSGGSTDTQYF. CDR3 bases: TGTGCCAGCAGTGGGGGCACTAGCGGGGGGAGCACAGATACGCAGTATTTT.

The chain recombines TRBV3-1 (or the pseudogene TRBV3-2) with TRBJ1-4; D possibly corresponds to TRBD1 (5 bases). There are 17 residues in the CDR3. The germline CDR1 and CDR2 sequences are LGHDT and YNNKEL (reference sequence). V lost 0 bases and J 5 bases, leaving 16 bases between the germline ends. The CDR3 spells CASSQDGSRGANEKLFF. DNA for the CDR3: TGTGCCAGCAGCCAAGACGGGTCTAGGGGCGCAAATGAAAAACTGTTTTTT.

The chain has TRBV3-1 (or the pseudogene TRBV3-2) and TRBJ1-1, with 7 nucleotides matching TRBD1. The germline CDR1 and CDR2 sequences are LGHDT and YNNKEL (reference sequence). The V segment lost 5 bases and the J segment 6 bases; nucleotides outside the gene matches: 6. CDR3 length: 13 amino acids. CDR3 in amino acids: CASSLTQGSEAFF. CDR3 coding DNA: TGTGCCAGCAGCTTAACACAGGGGTCTGAAGCTTTCTTT.

The chain links TRBV4-3 to TRBJ2-5, with D perhaps matching TRBD2 (6 bases). Germline V gene lookup returns CDR1 LGHNA and CDR2 YSLEER. V lost 0 bases and J lost 6, with 11 bases in between. The CDR3 runs to 14 residues. This CDR3 reads CASSQETSSKTQYF. The CDR3 DNA sequence: TGCGCCAGCAGCCAAGAAACTAGCAGTAAGACCCAGTACTTC.